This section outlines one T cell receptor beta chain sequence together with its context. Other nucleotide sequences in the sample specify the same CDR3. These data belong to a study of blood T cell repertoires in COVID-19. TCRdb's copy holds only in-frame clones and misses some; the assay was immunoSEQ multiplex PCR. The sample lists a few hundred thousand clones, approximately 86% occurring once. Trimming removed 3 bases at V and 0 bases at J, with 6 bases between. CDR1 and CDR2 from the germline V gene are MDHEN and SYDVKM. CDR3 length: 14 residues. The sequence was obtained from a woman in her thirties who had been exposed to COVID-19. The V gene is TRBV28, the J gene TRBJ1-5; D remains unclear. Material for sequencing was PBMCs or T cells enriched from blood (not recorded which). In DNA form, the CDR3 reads TGTGCCAGCAGTTTGTCCAGTAGCAATCAGCCCCAGCATTTT. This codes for CASSLSSSNQPQHF.